Following are 31 T cell receptor beta chains from one sample sequenced in a study of glioma-infiltrating T cells. Using RNA template, CDR3s of TCR alpha and beta were amplified with iRepertoire arm-PCR. TCRdb redid the calling of the multiplex PCR reads with MiXCR, one entry per CDR3 protein. The data hold around 130,000 distinct CDR3 sequences, with approximately 24% observed a single time. The sample consisted of glioma tissue, nonneoplastic brain tissue, or PBMCs (not recorded which). These receptors all stem from a human donor with low-grade glioma or glioblastoma, undergoing nonglioma brain surgery, or in good health (not recorded which).

A word on this clonotype: A much bigger clone sits one base away, suggesting this may be a read error. The gene calls are TRBV20-1 and TRBJ2-5; the D gene is possibly TRBD2 (5 bases). CDR1 and CDR2 (germline): DFQATT, SNEGSKA (reference sequence). CDR3 length equals 15 residues. This CDR3 reads CGARDPSGERETQYF. CDR3 bases: TGCGGTGCTAGAGACCCGAGCGGCGAGCGAGAGACCCAGTACTTC.

This clonotype showed up just a few times. The genes are TRBV4-1 and TRBJ2-7; D ambiguous. V gave up 0 bases and J gave up 3 bases, with 12 bases separating them. Germline assignment: CDR1 MGHRA and CDR2 YSYEKL. The CDR3 is 15 amino acids. The CDR3 region is CASSQEYGRYYEQYV. DNA for the CDR3: TGCGCCAGCAGCCAAGAGTACGGTCGATACTACGAGCAGTACGTC.

Turning to this clonotype: This may arise from a read error, as a much more abundant clone is one base away. This rearrangement joins TRBV6-1 to TRBJ2-3; tentatively, D is TRBD1 (5 bases). The CDR3 is made up of 15 amino acids. Per the germline V gene, CDR1 is MNHNS and CDR2 is SASEGT. CDR3 nucleotides: TGTGCCACAAGTGGGCAGACAAGGGGCACGGATACGCAGTATTTT. It yields the protein CATSGQTRGTDTQYF.

This clonotype has a count of ten or more. The J gene is TRBJ2-3, the V gene TRBV7-2; the match to TRBD2 covers 7 bases. The CDR3 consists of 15 residues. Germline lookup yields CDR1 SGHTA and CDR2 FQGNSA. V lost 5 bases and J lost 6; bases outside the gene matches: 11. CDR3: CASSQGSSGADTQYF. The CDR3 DNA sequence: TGTGCCAGCAGCCAGGGATCTAGCGGAGCGGATACGCAGTATTTT.

This clonotype was counted between two and nine times. The chain combines TRBV20-1 with TRBJ1-2; 9 positions match TRBD1. Germline lookup yields CDR1 DFQATT and CDR2 SNEGSKA (reference sequence). This CDR3 has 16 amino acids. Trimming took 0 bases from V and 1 from J; bases not matched to a gene: 6. The CDR3 loop is CSARDSGTGNNYGYTF. The CDR3 DNA reads as TGCAGTGCTAGAGATTCGGGGACAGGGAATAACTATGGCTACACCTTC.

This clonotype has more than one count but fewer than ten. One junction end disagrees with the germline gene, perhaps due to a read error. V gene TRBV6-9 combines with J gene TRBJ2-3, with D tentatively TRBD2 (6 bases). Germline lookup yields CDR1 MNHGY and CDR2 SVAAGI. The CDR3 length is 14 residues. CDR3 bases: TGTGCCGGCAGTTATAGTTGGGGGGCAGATACGCAGTATTTT. Its protein product is CAGSYSWGADTQYF.

The sample holds one count of this clonotype. This rearrangement joins TRBV7-9 to TRBJ1-2; D is possibly TRBD1 (5 bases). CDR3 size: 14 residues. Germline CDR1 is SEHNR and CDR2 is FQNEAQ (reference sequence). V dropped 1 base and J dropped 8 bases, with 14 bases sitting between them. As DNA, the CDR3 is TGTGCCAGCAGCTTAGACGGCAGGGCTAACGGCTACACCTTC. Amino acids: CASSLDGRANGYTF.

Notes on this clonotype: It is likely a read error, because the conserved phenylalanine at the end of the CDR3 is missing. The chain has TRBV7-2 and TRBJ2-3; D remains unclear. CDR1 is SGHTA and CDR2 is FQGNSA in the germline V gene. With 0 bases removed from V and 2 bases from J, the gap between germline ends came to 3 bases. The CDR3 covers 13 residues. Written as DNA, the CDR3 is TGTGCCAGCAGCTTAGCAAACACAGATACGCAGTATCTT. As protein: CASSLANTDTQYL.

This clonotype was recorded a few times. V is TRBV3-1 and J is TRBJ1-5; tentatively, D is TRBD1 (6 bases). This CDR3 is 15 amino acids long. Germline V CDR1 and CDR2: LGHDT, YNNKEL (reference sequence). V lost 1 base and J 3 bases, leaving 10 bases between the germline ends. The CDR3 DNA is TGTGCCAGCAGCCAAGGTGACAGGATCAATCAGCCCCAGCATTTT. It codes for CASSQGDRINQPQHF.

This clonotype was seen a handful of times. The chain carries TRBV24-1 and TRBJ2-3; a weak D match, TRBD2 (6 bases). Trimming took 2 bases from V and 10 from J, leaving 15 bases between them. CDR3 length: 14 amino acids. Germline CDR1 is KGHDR and CDR2 is SFDVKD. The CDR3 is CATSDSAGLPSQYF. DNA of the CDR3: TGTGCCACCAGTGATTCTGCGGGGTTGCCATCGCAGTATTTT.

CDR3 bases: TGTGCCAGCAGTTACCCGGGACGGGAAAAACTGTTTTTT. It specifies CASSYPGREKLFF. The rearrangement joins TRBV27 to TRBJ1-4, with D tentatively TRBD1 (5 bases). The CDR3 covers 13 residues. Germline V lookup: CDR1 MNHEY, CDR2 SMNVEV (reference sequence). With 4 bases removed from V and 8 bases from J, the gap between germline ends came to 11 bases. Full variable domain (outside the CDR3, taken from reference TRBV27 and TRBJ1-4): EAQVTQNPRYLITVTGKKLTVTCSQNMNHEYMSWYRQDPGLGLRQIYYSMNVEVTDKGDVPEGYKVSRKEKRNFPLILESPSPNQTSLYFCASSYPGREKLFFGSGTQLSVL.

The chain joins TRBV11-1 to TRBJ2-3; a weak D match, TRBD1 (6 bases). V shed 4 bases and J shed 4 bases, with 12 bases lying between them. The CDR3 is 14 residues long. Germline CDR1 SGHAT, CDR2 FQDESV (reference sequence). The CDR3 nucleotides read TGTGCCAGCAGCTCCCCCGCAGGGGCAGATACGCAGTATTTT. Translation gives CASSSPAGADTQYF.

Note on this clonotype: One base away lies a much larger clone, so this may be a sequencing read error. Because the CDR3 is missing its conserved closing phenylalanine or tryptophan, this is likely a read error. This chain joins TRBV5-1 and TRBJ2-3; TRBD2 is a possible D gene (5 bases). The CDR3 spans 16 residues. Trimming shortened V by 4 bases and J by 1 base, and 16 bases separated the two germline ends. In germline, CDR1 is SGHRS, CDR2 YFSETQ. The CDR3 nucleotides read TGCGCCAGCAGCGGGATGACTACCCCTGGCACAGATACGCAGTATCTT. Its protein product is CASSGMTTPGTDTQYL.

CDR3 amino acids: CASRQQGRGTEAFF. The CDR3 nucleotides read TGTGCCAGCAGGCAACAGGGCCGCGGGACTGAAGCTTTCTTT. The chain couples TRBV6-1 to TRBJ1-1, with D perhaps TRBD1 (6 bases). The CDR3 consists of 14 residues. Germline V gene sequence: CDR1 MNHNS, CDR2 SASEGT. V was pared by 6 bases and J by 5 bases, with 16 bases between.

Concerning this clonotype: A read error may account for a junction end that differs from germline. The rearrangement joins TRBV3-1 to TRBJ1-2; no definite D call. The CDR3 is 14 residues long. The germline gives CDR1 LGHDT, CDR2 YNNKEL (reference sequence). CDR3 residues: CASGQEIRAHGYTF. The CDR3 DNA is TGTGCCAGCGGCCAAGAGATAAGGGCGCATGGCTACACCTTC.

This clonotype was recorded a few times. V usage is TRBV18 and J usage is TRBJ1-2; tentative D call: TRBD1 (6 bases). The CDR3 runs to 12 residues. Germline loops: CDR1 KGHSH, CDR2 LQKENI. V dropped 6 bases and J dropped 12 bases, with 17 bases sitting between them. The DNA of the CDR3 is TGTGCCAGCTCCACCGGGGGCGACCCTCACACCTTC. Its translation: CASSTGGDPHTF.

The chain is built from TRBV6-6 and TRBJ1-1, with D perhaps matching TRBD1 (5 bases). Trimming pared 0 bases from V and 6 bases from J, leaving 14 bases between. There are 15 residues in the CDR3. Germline CDR1 is MNHNY and CDR2 is SVGAGI (reference sequence). As DNA, the CDR3 is TGTGCCAGCAGTTACTCGAACACGATAGGGGCTGAAGCTTTCTTT. Translated, it gives CASSYSNTIGAEAFF.

V gene TRBV7-3 combines with J gene TRBJ2-3; D unclear. Germline V gene sequence: CDR1 SGHTA, CDR2 FQGTGA. V gave up 5 bases and J gave up 5 bases, with 17 bases separating them. This CDR3 has 15 residues. This CDR3 reads CASSPKVDGKDTQYF. The CDR3 DNA is TGTGCCAGCAGCCCCAAGGTTGATGGTAAAGATACGCAGTATTTT.

This clonotype has ten or more counts. This chain connects TRBV6-1 to TRBJ2-5; D is possibly TRBD1 or TRBD2 (5 bases each). CDR3 length: 13 residues. Trimming stripped 8 bases from V and 3 bases from J, with 13 bases between. From germline, CDR1 is MNHNS and CDR2 SASEGT. The CDR3 loop is CASGDETEETQYF. DNA of the CDR3: TGTGCCAGCGGGGACGAGACAGAAGAGACCCAGTACTTC.

This clonotype was observed a handful of times. This chain links TRBV2 with TRBJ1-5; D ambiguous. The germline gives CDR1 SNHLY, CDR2 FYNNEI. The CDR3 has 13 amino acids. Between the trimmed V and J ends, which lost 6 bases and 4 bases, there was a span of 10 bases. The CDR3 region has the DNA TGTGCCAGCAGCCCCCAATGGAATCAGCCCCAGCATTTT. It specifies CASSPQWNQPQHF.

This clonotype was counted at least ten times. The chain combines TRBV4-1 with TRBJ1-3; D uncertain. This CDR3 contains 15 residues. Germline V gene data show CDR1 as MGHRA and CDR2 as YSYEKL. Between the trimmed V and J ends, which lost 1 base and 0 bases, there was a span of 7 bases. The CDR3 loop reads CASSQGRISGNTIYF. CDR3 nucleotide sequence: TGCGCCAGCAGCCAAGGACGGATCTCTGGAAACACCATATATTTT.

This sequence joins TRBV20-1 and TRBJ2-1; 12 nucleotides match TRBD2. Germline assignment: CDR1 DFQATT and CDR2 SNEGSKA (reference sequence). This CDR3 has 15 amino acids. Germline trimming cut 3 bases from V and 7 bases from J; bases unmatched to any gene: 7. The CDR3 spells CSASLAGGPGNEQFF. The CDR3 DNA reads TGCAGTGCTAGTCTAGCGGGGGGGCCTGGGAATGAGCAGTTCTTC.

V usage is TRBV6-5 and J usage is TRBJ2-5, with 7 positions matching TRBD1. J gave up 7 bases and V 4 bases, and 12 bases lay outside the gene matches. The CDR3 contains 15 residues. Germline V gives CDR1 MNHEY, CDR2 SVGAGI. This chain's CDR3 is CASSLEQGIVGTQYF. The CDR3 DNA sequence: TGTGCCAGCAGTTTAGAACAGGGGATAGTAGGGACCCAGTACTTC.

Note on this clonotype: This may arise from a read error, as a much more abundant clone is one base away. The chain has TRBV12-3 or TRBV12-4 and TRBJ1-1, with unresolved D. This CDR3 has 13 residues. Trimming removed 6 bases from V and 1 base from J, with 9 bases in between. The CDR3 here is CASSLKGNTEAFF. The CDR3 DNA follows: TGTGCCAGCAGCTTAAAGGGGAACACTGAAGCTTTCTTT.

Of note for this clonotype: Compared with germline, one end of the junction differs, possibly owing to a read error. This chain joins TRBV19 and TRBJ1-1; D is undetermined. Germline assignment: CDR1 LNHDA and CDR2 SQIVND (reference sequence). The CDR3 contains 12 residues. CDR3 DNA sequence: TGTGCCAGTAGTGTCCAGTGGACTGAAACTTTCTTT. This gives the protein CASSVQWTETFF.

This clonotype was detected a few times. CDR3 in DNA: TGTGCCAGCAGCCCCAGGGAGAACACTGAAGCTTTCTTT. It is translated as CASSPRENTEAFF. The rearrangement joins TRBV3-1 to TRBJ1-1; possibly TRBD1 for D (5 bases). Germline CDR1 reads LGHDT; CDR2 reads YNNKEL (reference sequence). The CDR3 sequence is 13 residues long. The ends were cut back, 4 bases at V and 1 base at J, with 7 bases in the middle.

This chain connects TRBV24-1 to TRBJ1-1, with D possibly being TRBD1 (6 bases). CDR1 is KGHDR, CDR2 SFDVKD, per germline. The CDR3 runs 12 residues. The V gene lost 3 bases and the J gene lost 11 bases, with 12 bases spanning the gap. The CDR3 DNA follows: TGTGCCACCAGTGATAGGGGGGCGGTGGCTTTCTTT. It translates to CATSDRGAVAFF.

A note on this clonotype: Since a much larger clone is just one base distant, this may be a read error. The rearrangement links TRBV6-1 to TRBJ2-7; no definite D call. CDR3 length: 14 residues. CDR1 is MNHNS and CDR2 is SASEGT in the germline V gene. V gave up 8 bases and J gave up 2 bases, with 16 bases separating them. The CDR3, as DNA: TGTGCCAGCGGAACAGAATCCCAGCCCTACGAGCAGTACGTC. Residues: CASGTESQPYEQYV.

This clonotype was counted only a few times. V is TRBV11-2 and J is TRBJ2-5, with D tentatively TRBD1 (6 bases). The CDR3 loop spans 15 amino acids. Germline V gives CDR1 SGHAT, CDR2 FQNNGV. With 0 bases removed from V and 1 base from J, the gap between germline ends came to 9 bases. The CDR3 here is CASSLEQGIQETQYF. CDR3 nucleotides: TGTGCCAGCAGCTTAGAACAGGGAATCCAAGAGACCCAGTACTTC.

In its sample, this clonotype was seen many times. The CDR3 loop is CASGDSTNEQYV. DNA of the CDR3: TGTGCCAGCGGTGACAGCACCAACGAGCAGTACGTC. The V gene is TRBV6-1, the J gene TRBJ2-7; weak D call: TRBD1 (5 bases). The CDR3 has 12 amino acids. The germline CDR1 and CDR2 sequences are MNHNS and SASEGT.

This clonotype appeared a few times. The chain recombines TRBV20-1 with TRBJ2-2; D is perhaps TRBD2 (8 bases). The CDR3 has 14 residues. CDR1 and CDR2 from the germline V gene are DFQATT and SNEGSKA (reference sequence). V lost 6 bases to trimming and J lost 7 bases, with 18 bases between them. CDR3 bases: TGCAGTGCCCCCCGGGACAGCGGGGGCGGGGAGCTGTTTTTT. Translated: CSAPRDSGGGELFF.